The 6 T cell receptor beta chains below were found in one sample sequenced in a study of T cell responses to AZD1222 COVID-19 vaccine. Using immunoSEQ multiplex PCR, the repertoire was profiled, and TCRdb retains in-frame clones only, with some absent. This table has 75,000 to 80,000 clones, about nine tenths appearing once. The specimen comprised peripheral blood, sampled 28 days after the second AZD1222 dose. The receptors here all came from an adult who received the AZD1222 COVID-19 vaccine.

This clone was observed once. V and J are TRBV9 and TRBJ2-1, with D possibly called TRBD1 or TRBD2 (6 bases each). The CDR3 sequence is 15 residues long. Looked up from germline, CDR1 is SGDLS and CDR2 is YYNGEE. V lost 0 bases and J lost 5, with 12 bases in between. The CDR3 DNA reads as TGTGCCAGCAGCGTAGTGGTGAGGGGGGACAATGAGCAGTTCTTC. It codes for CASSVVVRGDNEQFF.

CDR3 residues: CASSTRDGYTF. The CDR3 DNA reads as TGTGCCAGTAGTACCAGGGACGGCTACACCTTC. The chain employs TRBV19 and TRBJ1-2, with D possibly matching TRBD1 (5 bases). Deletions cut 4 bases from V and 8 bases from J, with 8 bases between. The CDR3 runs 11 residues. CDR1 LNHDA and CDR2 SQIVND come from the germline V gene (reference sequence). The whole variable domain, filled in from reference TRBV19 and TRBJ1-2, reads DGGITQSPKYLFRKEGQNVTLSCEQNLNHDAMYWYRQDPGQGLRLIYYSQIVNDFQKGDIAEGYSVSREKKESFPLTVTSAQKNPTAFYLCASSTRDGYTFGSGTRLTVV.

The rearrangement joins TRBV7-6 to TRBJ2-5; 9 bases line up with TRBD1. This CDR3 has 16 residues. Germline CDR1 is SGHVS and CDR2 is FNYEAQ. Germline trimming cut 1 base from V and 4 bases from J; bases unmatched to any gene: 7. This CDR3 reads CASSLVGTGIGETQYF. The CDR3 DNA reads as TGTGCCAGCAGCTTAGTCGGGACAGGGATTGGAGAGACCCAGTACTTC.

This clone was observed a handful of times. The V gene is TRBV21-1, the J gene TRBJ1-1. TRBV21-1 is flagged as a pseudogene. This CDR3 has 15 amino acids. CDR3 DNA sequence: TGTGCCAGCAGCAAAGAGGGGGGTCTGAACACTGAAGCTTTCTTT. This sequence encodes CASSKEGGLNTEAFF.

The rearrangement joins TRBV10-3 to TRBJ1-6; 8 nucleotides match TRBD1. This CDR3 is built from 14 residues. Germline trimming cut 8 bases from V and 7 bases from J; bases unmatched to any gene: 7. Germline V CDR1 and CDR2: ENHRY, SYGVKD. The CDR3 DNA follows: TGTGCCATCCGGGACAGGTTGGAGAATTCACCCCTCCACTTT. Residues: CAIRDRLENSPLHF.

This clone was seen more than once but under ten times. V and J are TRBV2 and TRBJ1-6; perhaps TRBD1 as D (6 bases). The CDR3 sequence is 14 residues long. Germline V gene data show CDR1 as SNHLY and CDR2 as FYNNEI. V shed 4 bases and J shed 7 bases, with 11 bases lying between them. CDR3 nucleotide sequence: TGTGCCAGCAGTGCAAGGGGGGAAAATTCACCCCTCCACTTT. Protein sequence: CASSARGENSPLHF.